This TCR beta chain is drawn from a study of T cells in Graves' hyperthyroidism and ophthalmopathy. Study context: Pretreatment peripheral blood was obtained at initial diagnosis. Study-wide results and limits: Ophthalmopathy was separated from stable hyperthyroidism by a 13 V-J model. Also found in blood were most expanded thyroid clonotypes above 0.001.

Many counts were recorded for this clonotype. The antigen is not known. TCR beta CDR3 sequences were amplified from RNA transcripts. Carried out on the TCR CDR3, a first-round RT-PCR used the HTBI primer set. Each CDR3 protein gets one entry after TCRdb re-called the multiplex PCR reads with MiXCR. Altogether about 260,000 distinct CDR3 sequences are present, roughly 20% being singletons, with the ten largest covering 64%. Germline CDR1 LGHDT, CDR2 YNNKEL (reference sequence). The CDR3 length is 12 residues. Losses at the gene ends were 3 bases for V and 7 bases for J; bases not matched to a gene: 2. The chain couples TRBV3-1 to TRBJ2-7, with 8 bases fitting TRBD2. The clonotype originates from a man aged 25 to 45 with Graves' ophthalmopathy. The sample taken for sequencing was blood. CDR3 residues: CASSQASGEQYF. In nucleotides, the CDR3 is TGTGCCAGCAGCCAGGCTAGCGGGGAGCAGTACTTC.